This T cell receptor (beta chain) comes out of a study of OX40 agonist ivuxolimab in advanced cancers. Across the whole study: Participants, 80% to 90% male, averaged about 56 years of age, ranging from roughly 23 to 80. Partial responses were seen in three patients, one with hepatocellular carcinoma and two with cutaneous melanoma.

Of note for this clone: The antigen is not known.

Some clones are missing from TCRdb's copy, which holds only in-frame ones; the method was immunoSEQ multiplex PCR. The table records 70,000 to 75,000 clones, just under 85% of them present only once. Overall study findings and caveats: Some of the nonresponding patients also showed low levels of normalized T-cell clonal expansion.

CDR3 length: 16 residues. Germline lookup yields CDR1 MDHEN and CDR2 SYDVKM. With 5 bases clipped from V and 7 bases from J, the junction kept 10 bases outside the gene matches. The chain combines TRBV28 with TRBJ2-1; the match to TRBD2 covers 11 bases. The material sequenced was CD4+ or CD8+ T cells sorted from blood, taken in a trial of the OX40 agonist ivuxolimab. The source of this sequence is an adult with an advanced solid tumor such as melanoma, head and neck, liver or kidney cancer. The CDR3 DNA follows: TGTGCCAGCAGTCTCCTAACTAGCGGGAGAAAGAATGAGCAGTTCTTC. Translating it yields CASSLLTSGRKNEQFF.